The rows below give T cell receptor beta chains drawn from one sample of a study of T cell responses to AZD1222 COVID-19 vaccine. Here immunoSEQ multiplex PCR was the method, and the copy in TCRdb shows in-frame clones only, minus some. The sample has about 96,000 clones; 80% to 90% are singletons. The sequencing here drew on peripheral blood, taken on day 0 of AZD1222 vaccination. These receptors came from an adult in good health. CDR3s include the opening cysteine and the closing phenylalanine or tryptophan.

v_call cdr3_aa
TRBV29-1 CSVRSGQTYEQYF
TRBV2 CASRVGTGYEQYF
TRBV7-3 CASSLRGGQLPTGELFF
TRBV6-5 CASSYVAGTSYEQYF
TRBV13 CASSLGSLVTPYEQYF
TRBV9 CASSRSGSNNSPLHF
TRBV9 CASTEPGQRTYEQYF
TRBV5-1 CASSTGSKETQYF
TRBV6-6 CASSQLGGGEDEQFF
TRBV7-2 CASSLAGLAGSGELFF
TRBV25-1 CASSRGTDEQYF
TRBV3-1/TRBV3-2 CASSQFVGNTIYF
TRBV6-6 CASSYSKRGDEQYF
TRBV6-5 CASSFDSHGYTF
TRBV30 CASTPSSTYEQYF
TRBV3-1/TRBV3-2 CASSQDSGGGHKQFF
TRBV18 CASSPRTSGRGEQYF
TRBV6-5 CASRGFSNQPQHF
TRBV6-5 CASSSPRDGYTF
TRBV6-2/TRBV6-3 CASSPGTGHQPQHF
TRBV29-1 CSVEGTAYEQFF
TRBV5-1 CASSRRQGNTGELFF
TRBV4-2 CASRGQGNYGYTF
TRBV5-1 CASSLTGGVNTEAFF
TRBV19 CASSIGAASADTQYF
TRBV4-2 CASSQVAGQLYGYTF
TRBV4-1 CASRPGLADFYEQYF
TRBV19 CASSRGTSGGSNTGELFF
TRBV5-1 CASSLVEGVNTEAFF
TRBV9 CASSEAGQGLPGANVLTF
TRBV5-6 CASSLTGPGYTF
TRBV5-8 CASSLEGVSSYEQYF
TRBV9 CASSPGTTTNTGELFF
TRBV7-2 CASSMVAGLSIDTQYF
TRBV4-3 CASSPGTGVNTGELFF
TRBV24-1 CATSDGIYNEQFF
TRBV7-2 CASSTRRQPQHF
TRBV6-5 CASRPGRSSEAFF
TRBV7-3 CASSLSSGSSTDTQYF
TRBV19 CASSVGTVIFNYGYTF
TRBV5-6 CASSLGPDEQFF
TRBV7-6 CASSPGPGALKDGPADTQYF
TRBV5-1 CASSSGGFRDTQYF
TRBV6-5 CASSYRGRGPTEAFF
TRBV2 CASTRTGEGYYGYTF
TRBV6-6 CASKDPGGTDTQYF
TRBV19 CASSDGQGNYGYTF
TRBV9 CASSGFSEQFF
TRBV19 CASSRLAQETQYF
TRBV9 CASSVADSNYGYTF
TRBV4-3 CASSPRAWNYEQYF
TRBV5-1 CASSFRPGSNEKLFF
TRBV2 CAIAMGQTLYEQYF
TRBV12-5 CARMGRGFSGELFF